This T cell receptor (beta chain) was obtained from a study of yellow fever vaccine responses in identical twins. Points from the study as a whole: Reportedly, twins showed a vaccine T cell response that looked partly convergent and partly personalized.

Remarks on this clonotype: What it binds is unknown.

Germline V gene sequence: CDR1 WNHNN, CDR2 SYGVQD (reference sequence). The junction had 4 bases not matched to a gene; V was cut back by 0 bases and J by 3 bases. This CDR3 contains 17 residues. TCRdb processed the RT-PCR reads anew with MiXCR; each CDR3 protein has one entry. The sample lists around 13,000 distinct CDR3 sequences, 84% seen once, with 0.67% in the top ten. The sequenced sample was T cells from blood (PBMCs), unsorted or a sorted subset (not recorded which), obtained before or after yellow fever vaccination (not recorded which). This TCR derives from a woman aged 18-35 years who received the yellow fever vaccine. The chain employs TRBV10-1 and TRBJ2-1; 11 nucleotides match TRBD2. CDR3 loop: CASSESSLAGGYNEQFF. The DNA of the CDR3 is TGCGCCAGCAGTGAGTCGAGCCTAGCGGGGGGCTACAATGAGCAGTTCTTC.